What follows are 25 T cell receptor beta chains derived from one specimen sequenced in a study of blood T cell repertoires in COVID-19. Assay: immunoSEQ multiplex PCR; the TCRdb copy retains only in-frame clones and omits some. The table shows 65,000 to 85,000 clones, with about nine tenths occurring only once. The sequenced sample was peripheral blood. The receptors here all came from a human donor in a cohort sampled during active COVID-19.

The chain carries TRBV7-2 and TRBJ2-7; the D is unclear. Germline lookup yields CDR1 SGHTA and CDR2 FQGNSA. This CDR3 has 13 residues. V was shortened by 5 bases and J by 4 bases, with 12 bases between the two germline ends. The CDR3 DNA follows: TGTGCCAGCAGCCCCCTCCAGTCGTACGAGCAGTACTTC. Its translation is CASSPLQSYEQYF.

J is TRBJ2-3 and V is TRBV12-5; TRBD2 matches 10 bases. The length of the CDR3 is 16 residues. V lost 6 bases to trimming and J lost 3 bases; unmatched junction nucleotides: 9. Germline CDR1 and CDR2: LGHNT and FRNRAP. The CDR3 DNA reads TGTGCTAGTGGCCCTTTAGCGGGAGGTGGGACAGATACGCAGTATTTT. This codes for CASGPLAGGGTDTQYF.

The CDR3 nucleotides read TGTGCCAGCATGAAGGAGGGAAACACTGAAGCTTTCTTT. Protein sequence: CASMKEGNTEAFF. The V and J genes are TRBV12-3 or TRBV12-4 and TRBJ1-1; the D is unclear. This CDR3 spans 13 amino acids. Trimming took off 7 bases at V and 2 bases at J, with 11 bases between the two ends.

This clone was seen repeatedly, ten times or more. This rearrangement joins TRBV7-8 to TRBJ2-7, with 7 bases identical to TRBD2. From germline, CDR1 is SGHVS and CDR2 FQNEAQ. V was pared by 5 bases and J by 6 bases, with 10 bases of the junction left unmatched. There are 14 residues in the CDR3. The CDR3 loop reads CASSPGTNEGEQYF. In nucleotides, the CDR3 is TGTGCCAGCAGCCCCGGGACTAATGAAGGCGAGCAGTACTTC.

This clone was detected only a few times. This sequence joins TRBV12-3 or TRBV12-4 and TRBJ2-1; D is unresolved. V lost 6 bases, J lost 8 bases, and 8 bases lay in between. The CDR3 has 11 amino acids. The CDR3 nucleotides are TGTGCCAGCAGCCTCAGGTATGAGCAGTTCTTC. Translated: CASSLRYEQFF.

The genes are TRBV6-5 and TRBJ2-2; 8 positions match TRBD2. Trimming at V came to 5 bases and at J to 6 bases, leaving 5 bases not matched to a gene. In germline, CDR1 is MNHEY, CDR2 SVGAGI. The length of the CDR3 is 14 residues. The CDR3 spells CASSLGLEPGELFF. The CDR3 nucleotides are TGTGCCAGCAGTCTGGGACTAGAGCCCGGGGAGCTGTTTTTT.

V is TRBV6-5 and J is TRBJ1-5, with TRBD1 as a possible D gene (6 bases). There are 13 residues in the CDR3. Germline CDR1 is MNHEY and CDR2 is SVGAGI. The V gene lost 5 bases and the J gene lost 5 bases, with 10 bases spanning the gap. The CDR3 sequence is CASSRTVDQPQHF. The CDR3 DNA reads TGTGCCAGCAGTAGGACAGTTGATCAGCCCCAGCATTTT.

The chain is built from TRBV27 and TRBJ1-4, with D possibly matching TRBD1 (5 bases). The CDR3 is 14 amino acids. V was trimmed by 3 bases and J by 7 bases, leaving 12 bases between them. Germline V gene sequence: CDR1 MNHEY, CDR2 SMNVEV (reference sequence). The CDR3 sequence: CASSFVVGGEKLFF. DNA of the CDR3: TGTGCCAGCAGTTTCGTAGTGGGGGGTGAAAAACTGTTTTTT.

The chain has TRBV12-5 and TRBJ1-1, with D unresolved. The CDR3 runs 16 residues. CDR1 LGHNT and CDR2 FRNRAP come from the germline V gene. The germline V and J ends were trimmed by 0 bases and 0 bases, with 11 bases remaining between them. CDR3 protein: CASGLVLGSMNTEAFF. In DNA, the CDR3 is TGTGCTAGTGGTTTGGTACTGGGTAGCATGAACACTGAAGCTTTCTTT.

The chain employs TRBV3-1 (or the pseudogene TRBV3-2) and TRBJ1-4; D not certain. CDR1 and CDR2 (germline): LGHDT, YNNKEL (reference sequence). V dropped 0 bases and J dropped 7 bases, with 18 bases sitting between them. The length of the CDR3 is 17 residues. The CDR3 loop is CASSQDRVGGRREKLFF. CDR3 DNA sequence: TGTGCCAGCAGCCAAGATCGAGTGGGAGGGCGGCGTGAAAAACTGTTTTTT.

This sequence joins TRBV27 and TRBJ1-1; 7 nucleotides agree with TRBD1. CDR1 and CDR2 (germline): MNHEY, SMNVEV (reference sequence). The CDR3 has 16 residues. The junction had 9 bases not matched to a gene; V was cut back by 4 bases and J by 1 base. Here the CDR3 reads CASSSPGTAGNTEAFF. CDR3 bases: TGTGCCAGCAGTTCTCCCGGGACAGCCGGGAACACTGAAGCTTTCTTT.

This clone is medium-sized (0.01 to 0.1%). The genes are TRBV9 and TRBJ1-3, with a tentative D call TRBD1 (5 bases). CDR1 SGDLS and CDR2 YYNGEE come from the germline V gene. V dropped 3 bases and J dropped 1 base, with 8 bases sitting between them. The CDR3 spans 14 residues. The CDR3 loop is CASSASGSGNTIYF. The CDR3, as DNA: TGTGCCAGCAGCGCATCAGGGTCTGGAAACACCATATATTTT.

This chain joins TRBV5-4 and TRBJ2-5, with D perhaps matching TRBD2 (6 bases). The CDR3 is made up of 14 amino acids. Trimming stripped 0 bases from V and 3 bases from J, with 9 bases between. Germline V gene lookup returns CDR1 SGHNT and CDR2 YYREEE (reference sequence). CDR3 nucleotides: TGTGCCAGCAGCTTGGGGGCTAGCGAAGAGACCCAGTACTTC. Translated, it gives CASSLGASEETQYF.

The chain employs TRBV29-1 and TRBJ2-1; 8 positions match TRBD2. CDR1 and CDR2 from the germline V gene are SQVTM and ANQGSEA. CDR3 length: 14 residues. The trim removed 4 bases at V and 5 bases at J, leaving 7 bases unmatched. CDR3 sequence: CSVGRGARNNEQFF. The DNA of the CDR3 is TGCAGCGTTGGGCGGGGGGCTCGGAACAATGAGCAGTTCTTC.

The CDR3 is CASSQPTGTGSNQPQHF. The CDR3, as DNA: TGTGCCAGCAGCCAACCCACCGGGACAGGTAGCAATCAGCCCCAGCATTTT. The V and J genes are TRBV4-2 and TRBJ1-5; 8 positions agree with TRBD1. V lost 2 bases, J lost 0 bases, and 6 bases stayed unmatched. There are 17 residues in the CDR3. Germline V gene sequence: CDR1 LGHNA, CDR2 YNFKEQ.

The CDR3 DNA follows: TGTGCCAGCAGTTACCCCCAGGTGGGGGCCCACGAGCAGTACTTC. Protein sequence: CASSYPQVGAHEQYF. The chain carries TRBV6-6 and TRBJ2-7; D might be TRBD1 (6 bases). Germline CDR1 and CDR2: MNHNY and SVGAGI (reference sequence). V lost 2 bases, J lost 5 bases, and 16 bases lay in between. The CDR3 is 15 residues long.

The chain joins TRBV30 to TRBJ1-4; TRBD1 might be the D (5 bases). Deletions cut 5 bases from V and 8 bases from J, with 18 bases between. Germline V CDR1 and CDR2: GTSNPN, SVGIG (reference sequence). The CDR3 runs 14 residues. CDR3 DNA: TGTGCCTGGGCCGCGGGGGGGGGAAGAGAAAAACTGTTTTTT. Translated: CAWAAGGGREKLFF.

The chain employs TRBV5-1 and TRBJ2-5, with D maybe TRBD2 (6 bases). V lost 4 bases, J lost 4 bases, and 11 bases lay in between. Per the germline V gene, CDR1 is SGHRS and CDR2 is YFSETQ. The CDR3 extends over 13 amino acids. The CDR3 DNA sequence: TGCGCCAGCAGCATGGGGGAGGTAGAGACCCAGTACTTC. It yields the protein CASSMGEVETQYF. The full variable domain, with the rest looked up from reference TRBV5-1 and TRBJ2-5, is KAGVTQTPRYLIKTRGQQVTLSCSPISGHRSVSWYQQTPGQGLQFLFEYFSETQRNKGNFPGRFSGRQFSNSRSEMNVSTLELGDSALYLCASSMGEVETQYFGPGTRLLVL.

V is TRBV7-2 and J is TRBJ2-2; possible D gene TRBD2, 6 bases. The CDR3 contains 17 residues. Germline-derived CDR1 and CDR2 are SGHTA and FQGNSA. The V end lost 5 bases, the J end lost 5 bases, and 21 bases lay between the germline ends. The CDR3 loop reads CASSVSTKGLFTGELFF. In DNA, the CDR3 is TGTGCCAGCAGCGTTAGTACTAAGGGACTTTTTACCGGGGAGCTGTTTTTT.

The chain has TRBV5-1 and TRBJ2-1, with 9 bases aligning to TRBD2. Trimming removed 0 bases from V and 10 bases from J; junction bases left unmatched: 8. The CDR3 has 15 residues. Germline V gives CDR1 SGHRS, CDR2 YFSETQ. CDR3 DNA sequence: TGCGCCAGCAGCTTGGTGCGGGGGGGCCTAGGGGAGCAGTTCTTC. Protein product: CASSLVRGGLGEQFF.

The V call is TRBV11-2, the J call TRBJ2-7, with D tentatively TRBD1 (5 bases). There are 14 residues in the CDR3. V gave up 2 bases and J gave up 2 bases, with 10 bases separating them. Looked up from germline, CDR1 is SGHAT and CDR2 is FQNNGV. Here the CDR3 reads CASSLQGSAYEQYF. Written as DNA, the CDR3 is TGTGCCAGCAGCTTACAGGGTTCGGCCTACGAGCAGTACTTC.

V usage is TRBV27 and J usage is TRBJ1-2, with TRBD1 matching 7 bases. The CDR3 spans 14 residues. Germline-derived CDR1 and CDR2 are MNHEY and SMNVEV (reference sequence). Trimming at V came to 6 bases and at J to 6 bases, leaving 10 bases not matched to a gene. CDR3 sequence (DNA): TGTGCCAGCAGAGAGACAGGGTTCTCGGATGGCTACACCTTC. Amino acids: CASRETGFSDGYTF.

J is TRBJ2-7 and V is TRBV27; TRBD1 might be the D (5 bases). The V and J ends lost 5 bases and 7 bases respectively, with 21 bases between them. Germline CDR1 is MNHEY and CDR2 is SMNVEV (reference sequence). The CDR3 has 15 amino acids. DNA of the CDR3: TGTGCCAGCAGTCCAGGAACTCAGGGTATGGGGGAGCAGTACTTC. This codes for CASSPGTQGMGEQYF.

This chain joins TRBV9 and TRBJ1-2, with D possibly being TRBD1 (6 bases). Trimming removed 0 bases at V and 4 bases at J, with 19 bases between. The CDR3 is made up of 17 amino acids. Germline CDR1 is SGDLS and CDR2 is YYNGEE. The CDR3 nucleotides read TGTGCCAGCAGCGTAGACGCCAGGGGAGAATTCGGCTATGGCTACACCTTC. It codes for CASSVDARGEFGYGYTF.

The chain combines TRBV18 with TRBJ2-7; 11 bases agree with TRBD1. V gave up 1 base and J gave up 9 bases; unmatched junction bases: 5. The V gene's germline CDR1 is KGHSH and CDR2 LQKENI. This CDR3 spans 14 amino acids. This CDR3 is CASSPLGQGEVQYF. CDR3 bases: TGTGCCAGCTCACCACTGGGACAGGGGGAGGTGCAGTACTTC.